This T cell receptor beta chain was sequenced in a study of T cell responses to AZD1222 COVID-19 vaccine. Overall study findings and caveats: After two AZD1222 doses, spike-specific TCR breadth and depth rose versus day 0. White British people made up most donors, females outnumbered males, and clonal diversity was possibly underestimated. In the spike-specific TCR repertoire, nearly half reportedly target unmutated variant regions. The repertoires were collected only after the peak T cell response.

Libraries were prepared by immunoSEQ multiplex PCR; TCRdb keeps only in-frame clonotypes and omits some of them. This sample has 180,000 or so clones; approximately 90% occur once, and the top ten carry 1.5% to 2%. As regards this clone: Antigen specificity is unknown.

The CDR3 runs to 13 residues. Germline CDR1 MNHEY, CDR2 SMNVEV (reference sequence). The V end lost 6 bases, the J end lost 5 bases, and 13 bases lay between the germline ends. The TCR was taken from an adult who received the AZD1222 COVID-19 vaccine. The J gene is TRBJ1-1, the V gene TRBV27; D may be TRBD1 (6 bases). Here the sequenced sample was peripheral blood, taken 28 days after the second AZD1222 dose. CDR3 in amino acids: CASRTWGRTEAFF. The CDR3 DNA is TGTGCCAGCAGGACTTGGGGGCGTACTGAAGCTTTCTTT.